This TCR beta chain appears in the sequencing data of a study of shared clonotypes between healthy human individuals. This CDR3 has 15 amino acids. V lost 0 bases, J lost 2 bases, and 10 bases lay in between. Germline CDR1 reads KGHSH; CDR2 reads LQKENI. CD45RO-negative, CCR7-positively selected cells formed the naive CD8 fraction, excluding terminally differentiated effector memory CD45RA+ cells. Sequenced by immunoSEQ multiplex PCR; TCRdb stores in-frame clones only, minus some. This table holds roughly 2.1 million clones, 85% to 95% found once. The genes are TRBV18 and TRBJ1-1; D is unresolved. Sequencing was performed on naive CD8+ T cells from PBMCs. The sequence was obtained from a man aged 18-30 years in good health. Some clones in this sample may be carry-over from other donors' samples. The CDR3 DNA follows: TGTGCCAGCTCACCACCGGAGGTCCCAAACACTGAAGCTTTCTTT. Protein: CASSPPEVPNTEAFF.